One and the same sample provided the 18 T cell receptor beta chains below, sequenced in a study of read filtering for tumor transcriptome and immune sequencing. The library was built from approximately 400 ng RNA with molecular barcoded adaptors for alpha/delta and beta/gamma chains. TCRdb reanalysed the reads using MiXCR and keeps one entry per CDR3 protein. The sample lists about 62,000 distinct CDR3 sequences, roughly 20% occurring once. Sequenced sample: a population of CD138-negative cells sorted from bone marrow. These receptors were collected from a donor aged 40 or over with multiple myeloma.

This clonotype was observed at least ten times. The chain recombines TRBV20-1 with TRBJ2-2; 11 bases line up with TRBD2. V lost 3 bases to trimming and J lost 0 bases; unmatched junction nucleotides: 6. From germline, CDR1 is DFQATT and CDR2 SNEGSKA (reference sequence). The CDR3 totals 17 residues. This CDR3 reads CSARGSSGGTNTGELFF. Here the CDR3 DNA reads TGCAGTGCTAGGGGGTCTAGCGGGGGGACGAACACCGGGGAGCTGTTTTTT.

This clonotype was recorded at least ten times. The V gene is TRBV10-3, the J gene TRBJ1-2; maybe TRBD1 (6 bases). CDR1 and CDR2 (germline): ENHRY, SYGVKD. This CDR3 comprises 15 residues. V lost 3 bases and J 4 bases, leaving 15 bases between the germline ends. CDR3 protein: CAISEPGQISYGYTF. The CDR3 region has the DNA TGTGCCATCAGTGAACCGGGACAAATTAGCTATGGCTACACCTTC.

This clonotype appeared many times. The chain recombines TRBV5-1 with TRBJ1-1, with D unresolved. The CDR3 length is 12 residues. V was trimmed by 4 bases and J by 10 bases, leaving 14 bases between them. Germline V CDR1 and CDR2: SGHRS, YFSETQ. CDR3 residues: CASSLERETAFF. The CDR3 DNA sequence: TGCGCCAGCAGCCTTGAACGGGAAACAGCTTTCTTT.

This clonotype was detected a few times. The rearrangement joins TRBV5-1 to TRBJ2-5; 7 bases fit TRBD2. Germline V gives CDR1 SGHRS, CDR2 YFSETQ. CDR3 length: 17 residues. V lost 0 bases to trimming and J lost 0 bases; unmatched junction nucleotides: 8. The CDR3 protein is CASSLGPAGDDQETQYF. CDR3 coding DNA: TGCGCCAGCAGCTTGGGTCCGGCGGGGGATGACCAAGAGACCCAGTACTTC.

The CDR3 is CSARDPTVTTTDTQYF. CDR3 DNA: TGCAGTGCTAGAGATCCGACTGTCACCACCACAGATACGCAGTATTTT. V and J are TRBV20-1 and TRBJ2-3; D is unclear. Germline V lookup: CDR1 DFQATT, CDR2 SNEGSKA (reference sequence). V lost 0 bases to trimming and J lost 2 bases, with 15 bases between them. This CDR3 comprises 16 residues.

This clonotype was recorded once. This sequence joins TRBV7-9 and TRBJ2-7, with D perhaps matching TRBD2 (6 bases). The CDR3 has 15 amino acids. V lost 0 bases and J lost 2, with 11 bases in between. Germline CDR1 is SEHNR and CDR2 is FQNEAQ (reference sequence). The CDR3 DNA sequence: TGTGCCAGCAGCTTAGCGGGGACTTTAGCCTACGAGCAGTACTTC. Translation gives CASSLAGTLAYEQYF.

This clonotype was counted only a few times. J is TRBJ2-2 and V is TRBV29-1; 10 positions match TRBD2. The CDR3 is 15 amino acids. Trimming removed 0 bases from V and 6 bases from J; junction bases left unmatched: 4. Per the germline V gene, CDR1 is SQVTM and CDR2 is ANQGSEA. The CDR3 nucleotides are TGCAGCGTTGAAGAAGCGGGAGGGCCCGCCGGGGAGCTGTTTTTT. Amino acid sequence: CSVEEAGGPAGELFF.

This clonotype was recorded many times. The rearrangement joins TRBV4-2 to TRBJ2-1; TRBD2 aligns across 10 bases. Losses at the gene ends were 0 bases for V and 8 bases for J; bases not matched to a gene: 7. Germline CDR1 and CDR2: LGHNA and YNFKEQ. CDR3 length: 16 residues. The CDR3 sequence: CASSQDPRTSGDEQFF. The CDR3 nucleotides read TGTGCCAGCAGCCAAGATCCCCGGACTAGCGGCGATGAGCAGTTCTTC.

This clonotype was seen ten or more times. This rearrangement joins TRBV30 to TRBJ2-5; D is possibly TRBD2 (6 bases). Trimming cost V 4 bases and J 5 bases, with 23 bases left between them. The CDR3 is made up of 16 amino acids. The germline gives CDR1 GTSNPN, CDR2 SVGIG (reference sequence). CDR3 in amino acids: CAWTPSPGVRGETQYF. CDR3 DNA: TGTGCCTGGACCCCTTCTCCGGGGGTTCGAGGGGAGACCCAGTACTTC.

This clonotype was detected ten times or more. The chain couples TRBV12-3 or TRBV12-4 to TRBJ2-3; D is undetermined. The CDR3 totals 16 residues. The V gene lost 6 bases and the J gene lost 0 bases, with 16 bases spanning the gap. The CDR3: CASSRRVSASTDTQYF. The DNA of the CDR3 is TGTGCCAGCAGCCGAAGGGTATCGGCTAGCACAGATACGCAGTATTTT.

V is TRBV6-4 and J is TRBJ2-1; the match to TRBD2 covers 7 bases. The CDR3 sequence is 17 residues long. V gave up 6 bases and J gave up 3 bases; unmatched junction bases: 14. Germline CDR1 is MRHNA and CDR2 is SNTAGT. The CDR3 coding sequence is TGTGCCAGCAGACAGTACCCCGGCACTAGCGTCTACAATGAGCAGTTCTTC. It codes for CASRQYPGTSVYNEQFF.

Comments on this clonotype: A read error may explain this, as a much larger clone is one base away. The V gene is TRBV11-2, the J gene TRBJ2-3; D remains ambiguous. Germline assignment: CDR1 SGHAT and CDR2 FQNNGV. The CDR3 is 13 residues long. DNA of the CDR3: TGTGCCGGCAGCTCCGTGACTGGGTATACGCAGTATTTT. It is translated as CAGSSVTGYTQYF.

This clonotype came up many times. The rearrangement links TRBV2 to TRBJ1-6, with a weak D call TRBD1 (5 bases). The CDR3 consists of 12 residues. Trimming cost V 8 bases and J 7 bases, with 9 bases left between them. The germline gives CDR1 SNHLY, CDR2 FYNNEI. This CDR3 is CASGQGNSPLHF. DNA of the CDR3: TGTGCCAGCGGGCAGGGAAATTCACCCCTCCACTTT.

At least ten counts were recorded for this clonotype. The CDR3 reads CACRWSYEQYF. Written as DNA, the CDR3 is TGTGCCTGTCGGTGGAGCTACGAGCAGTACTTC. The rearrangement uses TRBV6-6 and TRBJ2-7; unclear D gene. The germline V gene has CDR1 MNHNY and CDR2 SVGAGI (reference sequence). The ends were cut back, 11 bases at V and 3 bases at J, with 11 bases in the middle. This CDR3 contains 11 residues.

The rearrangement joins TRBV20-1 to TRBJ2-7; D possibly uses TRBD1 or TRBD2 (5 bases each). The V end lost 0 bases, the J end lost 4 bases, and 16 bases lay between the germline ends. The germline V gene has CDR1 DFQATT and CDR2 SNEGSKA (reference sequence). This CDR3 has 15 amino acids. CDR3 DNA: TGCAGTGCTAGAGAGTGGAGACCTGGGGGTTACGAGCAGTACTTC. It specifies CSAREWRPGGYEQYF.

This clonotype was recorded at least ten times. V and J are TRBV9 and TRBJ2-7; no definite D call. Trimming took 4 bases from V and 4 from J, leaving 9 bases between them. This CDR3 spans 12 amino acids. The V gene's germline CDR1 is SGDLS and CDR2 YYNGEE. The CDR3 sequence is CASSSSGYEQYF. CDR3 DNA: TGTGCCAGCAGCTCCAGTGGTTACGAGCAGTACTTC. The entire variable domain, with the rest obtained from reference TRBV9 and TRBJ2-7, is as follows: DSGVTQTPKHLITATGQRVTLRCSPRSGDLSVYWYQQSLDQGLQFLIQYYNGEERAKGNILERFSAQQFPDLHSELNLSSLELGDSALYFCASSSSGYEQYFGPGTRLTVT.

This clonotype occurred many times. The chain couples TRBV7-9 to TRBJ2-6, with unresolved D. The CDR3 runs 16 residues. Trimming took off 3 bases at V and 0 bases at J, with 9 bases between the two ends. Per the germline V gene, CDR1 is SEHNR and CDR2 is FQNEAQ (reference sequence). The CDR3 sequence is CASSFGRSSGANVLTF. The CDR3, as DNA: TGTGCCAGCAGCTTCGGACGGAGCTCTGGGGCCAACGTCCTGACTTTC.

There are many counts of this clonotype. This chain uses TRBV12-3 or TRBV12-4 with TRBJ1-5; TRBD1 might be the D (6 bases). V lost 6 bases and J lost 6, with 15 bases in between. CDR3 size: 14 residues. The DNA for the CDR3 is TGTGCCAGCAGCAGGGGATCTGGGGGTCAGCCCCAGCATTTT. This gives the protein CASSRGSGGQPQHF.